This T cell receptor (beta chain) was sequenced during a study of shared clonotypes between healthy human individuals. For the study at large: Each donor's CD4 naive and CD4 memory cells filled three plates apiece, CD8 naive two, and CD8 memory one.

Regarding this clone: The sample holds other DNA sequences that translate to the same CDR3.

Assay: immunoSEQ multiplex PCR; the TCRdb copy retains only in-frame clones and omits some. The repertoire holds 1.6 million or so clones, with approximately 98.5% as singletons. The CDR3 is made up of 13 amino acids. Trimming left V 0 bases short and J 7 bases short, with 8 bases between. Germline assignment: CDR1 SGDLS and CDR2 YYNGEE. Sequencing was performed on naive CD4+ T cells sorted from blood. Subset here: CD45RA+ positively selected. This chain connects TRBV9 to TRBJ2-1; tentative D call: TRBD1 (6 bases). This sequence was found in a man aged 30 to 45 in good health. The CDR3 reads CASSVATGNEQFF. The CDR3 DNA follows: TGTGCCAGCAGCGTAGCTACAGGGAATGAGCAGTTCTTC.